This is a list of T cell receptor beta chains from one sample in a study of blood T cell repertoires in COVID-19. The table came from immunoSEQ multiplex PCR; TCRdb's copy has only in-frame clones and leaves some out. The data show 380,000 or so clones, around 87% seen once. The sample comprised PBMCs or T cells enriched from blood (not recorded which). The source is a man in his thirties or forties who had recovered from COVID-19. Both conserved end residues are part of each CDR3. Each record gives: D gene, V gene, J gene, clone size, CDR3 protein, CDR3 DNA. D genes are given only for firm matches. Part of the rows lack a size; the others show once, few, many or a class for expanded clones.

-	TRBV7-2	TRBJ2-3	-	CASSPYIRDTQYF	TGTGCCAGCAGCCCCTATATCCGAGATACGCAGTATTTT
TRBD1	TRBV5-5	TRBJ2-7	-	CASSLEGTGPYEQYF	TGTGCCAGCAGCCTGGAGGGGACAGGTCCCTACGAGCAGTACTTC
TRBD2	TRBV7-6	TRBJ2-3	-	CASGGGGTQYF	TGTGCCAGCGGGGGCGGGGGGACGCAGTATTTT
TRBD2	TRBV27	TRBJ2-6	-	CASSLSQGSGGSGANVLTF	TGTGCCAGCAGTTTATCACAAGGGTCGGGGGGCTCTGGGGCCAACGTCCTGACTTTC
-	TRBV7-8	TRBJ2-1	-	CASQTGNEQFF	TGTGCCAGCCAAACCGGGAATGAGCAGTTCTTC
TRBD1	TRBV19	TRBJ1-5	-	CASDRGPQPQHF	TGTGCCAGTGACAGGGGGCCCCAGCCCCAGCATTTT
TRBD1	TRBV18	TRBJ2-4	-	CASSSSRQGKNIQYF	TGTGCCAGCTCCTCGTCGAGACAGGGTAAAAACATTCAGTACTTC
TRBD1	TRBV30	TRBJ2-3	once	CAWSFLGQGGTQYF	TGTGCCTGGAGTTTCTTAGGACAGGGAGGAACGCAGTATTTT
-	TRBV12-5	TRBJ2-3	-	CASGLVGGGGADTQYF	TGTGCTAGTGGTTTGGTAGGAGGCGGAGGGGCAGATACGCAGTATTTT
-	TRBV3-1/TRBV3-2	TRBJ2-2	few	CASSQNRDKVFF	TGTGCCAGCAGCCAAAACCGGGACAAGGTGTTTTTT
-	TRBV7-2	TRBJ1-5	-	CASSLSGLSNQPQHF	TGTGCCAGCAGCTTATCGGGACTTAGTAATCAGCCCCAGCATTTT
TRBD2	TRBV14	TRBJ2-3	-	CASSHDWGGTQYF	TGTGCCAGCAGCCATGACTGGGGGGGTACGCAGTATTTT
-	TRBV10-2	TRBJ1-2	few	CASTFELNYGYTF	TGCGCCAGCACGTTTGAACTGAACTATGGCTACACCTTC
TRBD1	TRBV19	TRBJ1-6	-	CASRPLTGGDNSPLHF	TGTGCCAGTAGGCCATTGACAGGGGGTGATAATTCACCCCTCCACTTT
-	TRBV5-5	TRBJ1-1	-	CASSLSTVISEAFF	TGTGCCAGCAGCTTGAGCACAGTAATCTCTGAAGCTTTCTTT
TRBD2	TRBV19	TRBJ2-3	-	CASSPGLATDTQYF	TGTGCCAGTAGTCCGGGACTAGCAACAGATACGCAGTATTTT
TRBD1	TRBV5-1	TRBJ1-1	-	CASSSGQGPNTEAFF	TGCGCCAGCAGCTCAGGACAGGGCCCGAACACTGAAGCTTTCTTT
-	TRBV6-5	TRBJ1-5	once	CATESRTTSRQPQHF	TGTGCCACCGAAAGCAGGACAACCTCCCGTCAGCCCCAGCATTTT
-	TRBV4-3	TRBJ1-1	-	CASSQSLGTDTEAFF	TGCGCCAGCAGCCAATCTCTAGGAACGGACACTGAAGCTTTCTTT
-	TRBV19	TRBJ2-3	-	CASNLGGTDTQYF	TGTGCCAGTAATTTAGGAGGCACAGATACGCAGTATTTT